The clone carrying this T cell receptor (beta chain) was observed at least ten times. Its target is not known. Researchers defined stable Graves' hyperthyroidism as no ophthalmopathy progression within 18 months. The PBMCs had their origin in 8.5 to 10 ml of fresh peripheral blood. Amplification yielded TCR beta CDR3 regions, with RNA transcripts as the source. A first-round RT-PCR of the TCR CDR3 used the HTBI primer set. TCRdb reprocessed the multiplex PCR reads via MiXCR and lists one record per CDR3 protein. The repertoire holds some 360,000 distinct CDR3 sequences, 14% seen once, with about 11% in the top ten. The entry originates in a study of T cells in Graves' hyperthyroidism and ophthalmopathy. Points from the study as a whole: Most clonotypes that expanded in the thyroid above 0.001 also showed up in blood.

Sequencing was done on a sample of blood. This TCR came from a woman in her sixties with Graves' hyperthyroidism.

The CDR3 reads CASSPIRGESTDTQYF. As DNA, the CDR3 is TGTGCCAGCAGTCCCATAAGGGGGGAAAGCACAGATACGCAGTATTTT. The chain combines TRBV6-1 with TRBJ2-3; the D call may be TRBD1 or TRBD2 (6 bases each). The CDR3 sequence is 16 residues long. Trimming removed 5 bases at V and 0 bases at J, with 15 bases between. The germline V gene encodes CDR1 MNHNS and CDR2 SASEGT.